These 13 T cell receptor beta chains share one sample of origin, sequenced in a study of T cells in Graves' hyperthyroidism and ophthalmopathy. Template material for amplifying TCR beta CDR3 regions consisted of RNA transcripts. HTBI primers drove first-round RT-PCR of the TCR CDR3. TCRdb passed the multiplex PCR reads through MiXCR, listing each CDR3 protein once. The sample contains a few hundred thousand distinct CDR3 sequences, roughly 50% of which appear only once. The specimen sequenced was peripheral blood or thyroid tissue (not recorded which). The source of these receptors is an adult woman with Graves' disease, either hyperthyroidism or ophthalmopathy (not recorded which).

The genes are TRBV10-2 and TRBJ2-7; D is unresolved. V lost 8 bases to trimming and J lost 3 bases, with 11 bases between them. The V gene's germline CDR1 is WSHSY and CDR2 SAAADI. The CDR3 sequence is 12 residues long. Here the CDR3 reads CASGPEFYEQYF. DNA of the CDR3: TGCGCCAGCGGCCCTGAGTTCTACGAGCAGTACTTC.

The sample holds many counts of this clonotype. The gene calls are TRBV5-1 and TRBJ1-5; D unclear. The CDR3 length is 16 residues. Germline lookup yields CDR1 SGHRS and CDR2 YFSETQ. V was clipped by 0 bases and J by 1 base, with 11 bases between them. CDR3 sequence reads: CASSLGPSSSNQPQHF. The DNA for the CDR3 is TGCGCCAGCAGCTTGGGGCCCTCATCGAGCAATCAGCCCCAGCATTTT.

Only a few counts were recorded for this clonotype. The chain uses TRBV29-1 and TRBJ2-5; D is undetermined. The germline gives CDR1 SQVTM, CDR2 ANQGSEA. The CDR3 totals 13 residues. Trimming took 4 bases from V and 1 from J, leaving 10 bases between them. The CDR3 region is CSVVAHRQETQYF. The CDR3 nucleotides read TGCAGCGTTGTTGCGCACCGCCAAGAGACCCAGTACTTC.

The CDR3 protein is CASSRNTGTAGEKLFF. CDR3 sequence (DNA): TGTGCCAGCAGCCGAAATACCGGGACAGCTGGCGAAAAACTGTTTTTT. V gene TRBV7-2 combines with J gene TRBJ1-4; 7 bases map to TRBD1. The CDR3 loop spans 16 amino acids. V shed 5 bases and J 8 bases; nucleotides not matched to a gene: 14. From germline, CDR1 is SGHTA and CDR2 FQGNSA.

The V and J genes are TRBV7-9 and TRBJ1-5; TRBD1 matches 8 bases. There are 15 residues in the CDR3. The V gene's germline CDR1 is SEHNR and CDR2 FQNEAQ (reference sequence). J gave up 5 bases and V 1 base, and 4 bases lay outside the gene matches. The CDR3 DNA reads TGTGCCAGCAGCTTAGGGGCAGGGGGCGATCAGCCCCAGCATTTT. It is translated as CASSLGAGGDQPQHF.

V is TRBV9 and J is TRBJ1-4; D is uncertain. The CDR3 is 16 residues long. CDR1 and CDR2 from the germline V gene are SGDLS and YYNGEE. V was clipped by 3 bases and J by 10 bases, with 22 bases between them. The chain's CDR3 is CASSGSTGPTGGKLFF. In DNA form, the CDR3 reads TGTGCCAGCAGCGGAAGTACCGGGCCCACGGGTGGAAAACTGTTTTTT.

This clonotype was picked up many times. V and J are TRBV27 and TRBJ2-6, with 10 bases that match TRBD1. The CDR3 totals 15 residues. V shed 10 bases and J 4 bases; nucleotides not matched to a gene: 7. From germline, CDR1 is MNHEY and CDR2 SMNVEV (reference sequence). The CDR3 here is CATGQGVSGANVLTF. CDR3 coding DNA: TGTGCCACAGGACAGGGGGTGTCGGGGGCCAACGTCCTGACTTTC.

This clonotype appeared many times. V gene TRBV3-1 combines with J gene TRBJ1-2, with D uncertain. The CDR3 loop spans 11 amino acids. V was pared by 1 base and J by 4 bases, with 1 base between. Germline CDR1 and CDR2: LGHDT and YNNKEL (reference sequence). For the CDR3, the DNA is TGTGCCAGCAGCCAAGCCTATGGCTACACCTTC. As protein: CASSQAYGYTF.

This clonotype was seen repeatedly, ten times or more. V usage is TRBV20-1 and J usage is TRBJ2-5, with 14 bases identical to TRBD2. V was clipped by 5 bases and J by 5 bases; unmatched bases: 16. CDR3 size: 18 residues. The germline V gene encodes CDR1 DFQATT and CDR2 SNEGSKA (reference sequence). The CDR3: CSAPDRLAGGLSGETQYF. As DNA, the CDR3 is TGCAGTGCTCCTGACCGACTAGCGGGAGGGCTATCGGGGGAGACCCAGTACTTC.

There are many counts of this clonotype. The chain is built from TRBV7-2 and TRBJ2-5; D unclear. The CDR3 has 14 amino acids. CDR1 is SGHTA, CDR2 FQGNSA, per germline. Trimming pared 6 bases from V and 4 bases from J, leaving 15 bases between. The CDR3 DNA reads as TGTGCCAGCAGGAAACCCCAAAAGGGAGAGACCCAGTACTTC. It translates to CASRKPQKGETQYF.

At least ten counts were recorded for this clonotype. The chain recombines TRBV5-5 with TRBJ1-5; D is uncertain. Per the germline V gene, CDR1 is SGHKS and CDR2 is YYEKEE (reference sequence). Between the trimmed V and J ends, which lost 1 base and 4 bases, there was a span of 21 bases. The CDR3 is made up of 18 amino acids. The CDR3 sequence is CASSLNAVSSSGNQPQHF. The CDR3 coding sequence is TGTGCCAGCAGCTTGAACGCAGTCTCCAGTAGCGGTAATCAGCCCCAGCATTTT. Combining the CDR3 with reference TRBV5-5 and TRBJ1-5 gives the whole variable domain DAGVTQSPTHLIKTRGQQVTLRCSPISGHKSVSWYQQVLGQGPQFIFQYYEKEERGRGNFPDRFSARQFPNYSSELNVNALLLGDSALYLCASSLNAVSSSGNQPQHFGDGTRLSIL.

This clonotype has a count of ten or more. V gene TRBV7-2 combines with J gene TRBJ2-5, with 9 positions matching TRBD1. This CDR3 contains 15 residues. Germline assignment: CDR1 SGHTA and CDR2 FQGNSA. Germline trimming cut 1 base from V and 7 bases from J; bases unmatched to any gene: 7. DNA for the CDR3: TGTGCCAGCAGCTTAGGGACAGGGGCACTAGGGACCCAGTACTTC. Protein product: CASSLGTGALGTQYF.

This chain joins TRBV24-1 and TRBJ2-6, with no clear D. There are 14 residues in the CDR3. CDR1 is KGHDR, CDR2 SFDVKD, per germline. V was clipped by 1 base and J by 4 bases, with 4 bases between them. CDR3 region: CATSDFTGANVLTF. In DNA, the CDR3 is TGTGCCACCAGTGATTTCACAGGGGCCAACGTCCTGACTTTC.